This T cell receptor (beta chain) came from a study of T-cell memory formation after mild COVID-19. The study's findings and limits: Cross-reactive memory seemingly joined, as some responding clones were found in pre-infection memory. Among clones peaking at day 37 in the second wave, SARS-CoV-2 specificity remained unconfirmed.

TCRdb redid the calling of the 5' RACE reads with MiXCR, one entry per CDR3 protein. Of 500,000 to 600,000 distinct CDR3 sequences in the sample, approximately 19% were seen once. Germline loops: CDR1 DFQATT, CDR2 SNEGSKA (reference sequence). Between the trimmed V and J ends, which lost 0 bases and 2 bases, there was a span of 13 bases. This CDR3 spans 15 amino acids. This clonotype showed up just a few times. The antigen remains unidentified. This TCR derives from an adult woman who had mild COVID-19 (a few samples of this study predate the infection). Cell type and time point are not known. The sequenced sample was PBMCs or a T cell subset sorted from them (not recorded which). The chain links TRBV20-1 to TRBJ1-2; D possibly corresponds to TRBD1 (6 bases). For the CDR3, the DNA is TGCAGTGCTAGAGATTTTACAGGGCCAAACTATGGCTACACCTTC. Amino acids: CSARDFTGPNYGYTF.